The rows below give T cell receptor beta chains drawn from one sample of a study of siplizumab effects on memory and regulatory T cells. Profiling relied on immunoSEQ multiplex PCR, and the TCRdb table lists in-frame clones only, not all of them. In the table there are approximately 120,000 clones, about 91% of which are singletons. Sequencing used Tregs sorted from blood. All receptors come from a human donor in good health. Each CDR3 is given with its conserved first and last residue. D genes are given only for firm matches. For some rows the clone size is stated as once, few or many, or as a class when expanded; others skip it.

size,D,J,V,DNA,CDR3
-,-,TRBJ2-3,TRBV5-1,TGCGCCAGCAGCTTTGGGATCCAGGTTAGGGATACGCAGTATTTT,CASSFGIQVRDTQYF
-,-,TRBJ1-2,TRBV6-6,TGTGCCAGCAGTGCCTTGGACGTACGGGGCTACACCTTC,CASSALDVRGYTF
-,TRBD2,TRBJ2-3,TRBV6-4,TGTGCCAGCAGTGGCCTAGCGGGAATGGCTAGCACAGATACGCAGTATTTT,CASSGLAGMASTDTQYF
-,TRBD1,TRBJ2-4,TRBV4-1,TGCGCCAGCAGCCAACCAACAGGGGCCCTAGCCAAAAACATTCAGTACTTC,CASSQPTGALAKNIQYF
-,-,TRBJ2-5,TRBV7-9,TGTGCCAGCAGCTTAAGTTCCAGCCAAGAGACCCAGTACTTC,CASSLSSSQETQYF
-,-,TRBJ1-1,TRBV14,TGTGCCAGCAGCCTCCTTAGAGACAGGTCGACTGAAGCTTTCTTT,CASSLLRDRSTEAFF
-,-,TRBJ2-1,TRBV9,TGTGCCAGCAGCGCCGGGATTAACAGTGGGGAGCAGTTCTTC,CASSAGINSGEQFF
-,-,TRBJ2-7,TRBV6-4,TGTGCCAGCAGTGGGTACGCAGCCTACGAGCAGTACTTC,CASSGYAAYEQYF
-,-,TRBJ1-2,TRBV11-2,TGTGCCAGCACCCCAGCGGCAGTCCAAGGCTACACCTTC,CASTPAAVQGYTF
-,-,TRBJ1-2,TRBV9,TGTGCCAGCAGCGTAGATATCTTAGCTAACTATGGCTACACCTTC,CASSVDILANYGYTF
-,TRBD1,TRBJ1-6,TRBV4-2,TGTGCCAGCAGCCAGGTGGCGACAGGGAGTTTTGCACCCCTCCACTTT,CASSQVATGSFAPLHF
-,TRBD1,TRBJ1-1,TRBV2,TGTGCCAGCAGTCAGAGAGGGACAGGGGGAGGGTTCACTGAAGCTTTCTTT,CASSQRGTGGGFTEAFF
-,-,TRBJ2-3,TRBV11-2,TGTGCCAGCACCTACGGAGCCGCAGATACGCAGTATTTT,CASTYGAADTQYF
-,-,TRBJ1-6,TRBV7-2,TGTGCCAGCAGCTTCACAGGGTACAATTCACCCCTCCACTTT,CASSFTGYNSPLHF
-,TRBD1,TRBJ1-4,TRBV30,TGTGCCTGTGACAAGGGGGCTGAAGAAAAACTGTTTTTT,CACDKGAEEKLFF
few,TRBD1,TRBJ1-5,TRBV12-5,TGTGCTAGTGGTTTGGTCCCTGGACAGGGACCAATCAATCAGCCCCAGCATTTT,CASGLVPGQGPINQPQHF
-,-,TRBJ1-1,TRBV11-1,TGTGCCAGCAGCTTAGGCAGGGCCCCTGAAGCTTTCTTT,CASSLGRAPEAFF
-,-,TRBJ1-2,TRBV19,TGTGCCAGTAAGGGGCACGTTTCAGGCAGTGGTGGCTACACCTTC,CASKGHVSGSGGYTF
-,-,TRBJ1-2,TRBV19,TGTGCCAGTACCCCCACGGGCTCGGGGGCGGGGAACTATGGCTACACCTTC,CASTPTGSGAGNYGYTF
-,-,TRBJ1-2,TRBV12-5,TGTGCTAGTGGTTTGATGGGCACAGGCGGCTACACCTTC,CASGLMGTGGYTF
few,-,TRBJ1-5,TRBV21-1,TGTGCCAGCAGCGCACCTACGCTTCAGCCCCAGCATTTT,CASSAPTLQPQHF
-,-,TRBJ2-7,TRBV2,TGTGCCAGCAGCGGGGGTTACGGGAGAAGGGTAGGGGAGCAGTACTTC,CASSGGYGRRVGEQYF
-,-,TRBJ1-3,TRBV11-3,TGTGCCAGCAGCTTAGCTGCTGGAAACACCATATATTTT,CASSLAAGNTIYF
-,TRBD2,TRBJ2-1,TRBV14,TGTGCCAGCAGCTACGTGGTAGCGGGAGGCCGTTACAATGAGCAGTTCTTC,CASSYVVAGGRYNEQFF
-,-,TRBJ2-2,TRBV5-1,TGCGCCAGCAGCTTGTGGGACACCAGGGCGGGCGGGGAGCTGTTTTTT,CASSLWDTRAGGELFF
-,-,TRBJ2-5,TRBV29-1,TGCAGCGTTGGGGGCGCAGGGTCGATGCCAGAGACCCAGTACTTC,CSVGGAGSMPETQYF
-,TRBD2,TRBJ2-1,TRBV5-4,TGTGCCAGCAGCGTAGCGGGGGGGTCTTACAATGAGCAGTTCTTC,CASSVAGGSYNEQFF
-,TRBD2,TRBJ2-6,TRBV11-1,TGTGCCAGCAGCGACTCGGGGGGAATGGGAACTGGGGCCAACGTCCTGACTTTC,CASSDSGGMGTGANVLTF
-,TRBD1,TRBJ2-6,TRBV6-1,TGTGCCAGCAGGGCAGGGGGCGCTGGGGCCAACGTCCTGACTTTC,CASRAGGAGANVLTF
-,-,TRBJ1-2,TRBV6-5,TGTGCCAGCTATCCGGGGAGTTTAGCTAACTATGGCTACACCTTC,CASYPGSLANYGYTF
-,-,TRBJ2-5,TRBV19,TGTGCCAGTAGGCAACAGGGTGGGGAGACCCAGTACTTC,CASRQQGGETQYF
medium-sized,-,TRBJ1-1,TRBV6-5,TGTGCCAGCAGTTGGACAGTGGGGACTGAAGCTTTCTTT,CASSWTVGTEAFF
-,-,TRBJ1-1,TRBV5-1,TGCGCCAGCAGCCTAGACGGTTTTGAAGCTTTCTTT,CASSLDGFEAFF
-,-,TRBJ2-1,TRBV14,TGTGCCAGCAGCCAAAACCCTGGGGGTGAGCAGTTCTTC,CASSQNPGGEQFF
-,-,TRBJ1-1,TRBV5-1,TGCGCCAGCAGCTTCCGGATTTCTGGCACTGAAGCTTTCTTT,CASSFRISGTEAFF
-,TRBD1,TRBJ1-5,TRBV19,TGTGCCAGTAGTATCCGACAATCCGGGACAGGGAATTATCAGCCCCAGCATTTT,CASSIRQSGTGNYQPQHF
-,-,TRBJ2-7,TRBV18,TGTGCCAGCTCACCCCGGGACGGAGGAACCTACGAGCAGTACTTC,CASSPRDGGTYEQYF
-,-,TRBJ2-5,TRBV6-1,TGTGCCAGCAGTGAAGGGGAGGCAGGCCGAGACGTACAAGAGACCCAGTACTTC,CASSEGEAGRDVQETQYF
-,TRBD2,TRBJ2-3,TRBV7-6,TGTGCCAGCAGCTTAGGCGGGGGATCTGATACGCAGTATTTT,CASSLGGGSDTQYF
once,-,TRBJ2-3,TRBV7-2,TGTGCCAGCAGCTTAGCGGGAACTAAGCCCACGGATACGCAGTATTTT,CASSLAGTKPTDTQYF